This T cell receptor (beta chain) was recovered during a study of T-cell memory formation after mild COVID-19. Study as a whole: Largely, the TCR clusters proved donor specific.

This clonotype appeared a few times. Its target is not known. The CDR3 has 13 amino acids. V was clipped by 3 bases and J by 0 bases, with 6 bases between them. Germline lookup yields CDR1 KGHSH and CDR2 LQKENI. cDNA libraries for TCR alpha and TCR beta, carrying sample barcodes and UMIs, came from 5'RACE with constant-segment primers. Using its own MiXCR run on the 5' RACE reads, TCRdb lists one record per CDR3 protein. In the table there are 250,000 to 350,000 distinct CDR3 sequences, roughly 15% of which are singletons. Broader study findings: Contracting clones from day 15 to 85 showed balanced CD4/CD8; later expanders favored CD4+.

The sequencing sample was made of PBMCs or a T cell subset sorted from them (not recorded which). The sequence was obtained from a man aged 18 to 29 who had mild COVID-19 (a few samples of this study predate the infection). Cell type and time point are not known. V usage is TRBV18 and J usage is TRBJ2-7; D possibly corresponds to TRBD1 (5 bases). The CDR3 DNA sequence: TGTGCCAGCTCACCGACAGTCTCCTACGAGCAGTACTTC. This codes for CASSPTVSYEQYF.